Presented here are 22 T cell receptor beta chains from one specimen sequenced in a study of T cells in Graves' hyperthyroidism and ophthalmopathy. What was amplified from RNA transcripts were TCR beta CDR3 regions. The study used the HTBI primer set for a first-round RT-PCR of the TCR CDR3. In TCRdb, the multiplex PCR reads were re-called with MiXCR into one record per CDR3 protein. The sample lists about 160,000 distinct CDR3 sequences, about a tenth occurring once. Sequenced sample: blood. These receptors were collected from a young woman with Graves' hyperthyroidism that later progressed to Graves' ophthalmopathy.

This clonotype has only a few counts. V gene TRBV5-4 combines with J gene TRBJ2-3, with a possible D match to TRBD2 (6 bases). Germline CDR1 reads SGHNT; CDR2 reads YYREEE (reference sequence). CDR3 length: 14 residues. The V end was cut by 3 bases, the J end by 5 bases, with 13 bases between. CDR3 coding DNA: TGTGCCAGCAGCTCGGGGGATCCGGGAGATACGCAGTATTTT. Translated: CASSSGDPGDTQYF.

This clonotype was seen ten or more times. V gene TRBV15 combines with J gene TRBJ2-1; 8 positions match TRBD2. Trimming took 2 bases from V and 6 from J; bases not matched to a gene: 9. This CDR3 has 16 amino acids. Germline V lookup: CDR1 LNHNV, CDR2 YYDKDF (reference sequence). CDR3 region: CATSRPVPSGSNEQFF. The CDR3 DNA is TGTGCCACCAGCAGACCGGTCCCTAGCGGGTCCAATGAGCAGTTCTTC.

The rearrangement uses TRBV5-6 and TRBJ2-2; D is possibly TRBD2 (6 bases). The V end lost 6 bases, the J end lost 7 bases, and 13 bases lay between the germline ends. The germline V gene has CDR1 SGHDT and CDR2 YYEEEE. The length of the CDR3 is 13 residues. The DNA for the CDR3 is TGTGCCAGCATCAGTACGGGGGTCGGGGAGCTGTTTTTT. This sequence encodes CASISTGVGELFF.

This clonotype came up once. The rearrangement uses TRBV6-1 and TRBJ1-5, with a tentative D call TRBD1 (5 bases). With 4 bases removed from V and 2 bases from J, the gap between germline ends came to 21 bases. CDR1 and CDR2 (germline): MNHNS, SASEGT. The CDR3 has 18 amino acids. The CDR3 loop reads CASSVGTPGAWGNQPQHF. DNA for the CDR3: TGTGCCAGCAGTGTGGGGACCCCTGGGGCATGGGGCAATCAGCCCCAGCATTTT.

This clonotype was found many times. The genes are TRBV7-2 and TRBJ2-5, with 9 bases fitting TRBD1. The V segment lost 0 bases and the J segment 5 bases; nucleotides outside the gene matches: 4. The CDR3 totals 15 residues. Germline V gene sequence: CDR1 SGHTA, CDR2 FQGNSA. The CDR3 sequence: CASSLAGDRVETQYF. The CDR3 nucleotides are TGTGCCAGCAGCTTAGCGGGGGACAGGGTGGAGACCCAGTACTTC.

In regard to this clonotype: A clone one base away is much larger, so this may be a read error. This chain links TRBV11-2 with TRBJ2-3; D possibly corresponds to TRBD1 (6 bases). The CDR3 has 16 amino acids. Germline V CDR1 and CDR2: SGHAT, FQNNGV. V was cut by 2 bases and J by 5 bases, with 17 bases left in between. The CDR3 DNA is TGTGCCAGCAGCTTATGGGGACACCTTACGGGAGATACGCAGTATTTT. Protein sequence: CASSLWGHLTGDTQYF.

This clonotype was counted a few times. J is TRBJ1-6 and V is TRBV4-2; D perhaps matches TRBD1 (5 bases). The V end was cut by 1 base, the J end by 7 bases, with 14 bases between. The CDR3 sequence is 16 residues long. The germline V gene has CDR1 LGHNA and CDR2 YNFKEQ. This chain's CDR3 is CASSQGTQSSNSPLHF. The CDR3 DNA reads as TGTGCCAGCAGCCAAGGGACACAGAGCTCGAATTCACCCCTCCACTTT.

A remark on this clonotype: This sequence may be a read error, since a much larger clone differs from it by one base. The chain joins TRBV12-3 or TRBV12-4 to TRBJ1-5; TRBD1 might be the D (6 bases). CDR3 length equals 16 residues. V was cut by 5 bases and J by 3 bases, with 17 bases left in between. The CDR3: CASSAAGQFNNQPQHF. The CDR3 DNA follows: TGTGCCAGCAGTGCAGCCGGACAGTTTAACAATCAGCCCCAGCATTTT.

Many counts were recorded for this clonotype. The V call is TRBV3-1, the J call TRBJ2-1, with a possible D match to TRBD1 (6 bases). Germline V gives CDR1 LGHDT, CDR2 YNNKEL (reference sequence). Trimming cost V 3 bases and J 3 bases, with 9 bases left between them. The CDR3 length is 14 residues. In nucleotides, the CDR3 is TGTGCCAGCAGCCAGGACAGCCTCTACAATGAGCAGTTCTTC. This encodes CASSQDSLYNEQFF.

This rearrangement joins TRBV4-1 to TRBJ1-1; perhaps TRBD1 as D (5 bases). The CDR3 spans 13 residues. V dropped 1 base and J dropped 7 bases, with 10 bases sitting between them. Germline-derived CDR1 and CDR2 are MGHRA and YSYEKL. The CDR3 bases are TGCGCCAGCAGCCAAGCAGCGGGGGTTGAAGCTTTCTTT. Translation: CASSQAAGVEAFF.

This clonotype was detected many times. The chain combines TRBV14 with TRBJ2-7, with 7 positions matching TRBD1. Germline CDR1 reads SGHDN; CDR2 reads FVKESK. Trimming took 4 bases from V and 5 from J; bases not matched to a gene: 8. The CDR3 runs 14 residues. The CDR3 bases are TGTGCCAGCAGCCGAGGACAGGTGGTCCACGAGCAGTACTTC. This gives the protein CASSRGQVVHEQYF.

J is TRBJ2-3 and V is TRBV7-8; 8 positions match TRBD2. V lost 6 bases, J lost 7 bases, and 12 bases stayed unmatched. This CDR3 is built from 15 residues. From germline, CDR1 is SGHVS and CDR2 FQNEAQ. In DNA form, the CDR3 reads TGTGCCAGCAGACGACGGGGGGGGGGGGAAAATACGCAGTATTTT. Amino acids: CASRRRGGGENTQYF.

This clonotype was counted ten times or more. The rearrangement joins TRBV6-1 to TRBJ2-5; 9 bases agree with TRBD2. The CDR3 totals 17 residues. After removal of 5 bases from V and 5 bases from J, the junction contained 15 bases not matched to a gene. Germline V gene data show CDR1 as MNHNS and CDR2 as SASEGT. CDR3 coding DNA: TGTGCCAGCAGTTTAGATAGAGGGCGGGGGGGCCTGGAGACCCAGTACTTC. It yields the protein CASSLDRGRGGLETQYF.

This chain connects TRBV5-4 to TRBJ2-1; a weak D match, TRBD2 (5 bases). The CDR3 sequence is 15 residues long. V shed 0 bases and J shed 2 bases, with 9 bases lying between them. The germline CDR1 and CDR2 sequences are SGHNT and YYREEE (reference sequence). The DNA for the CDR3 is TGTGCCAGCAGCTTGGATCTCGGGGCCTACAATGAGCAGTTCTTC. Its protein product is CASSLDLGAYNEQFF.

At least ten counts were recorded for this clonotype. The CDR3 bases are TGTGCCAGCGGAATGGACACTAATCAGCCCCAGCATTTT. Translation: CASGMDTNQPQHF. The rearrangement uses TRBV2 and TRBJ1-5; tentative D call: TRBD1 (5 bases). Between the trimmed V and J ends, which lost 8 bases and 4 bases, there was a span of 12 bases. The CDR3 contains 13 residues. CDR1 and CDR2 (germline): SNHLY, FYNNEI.

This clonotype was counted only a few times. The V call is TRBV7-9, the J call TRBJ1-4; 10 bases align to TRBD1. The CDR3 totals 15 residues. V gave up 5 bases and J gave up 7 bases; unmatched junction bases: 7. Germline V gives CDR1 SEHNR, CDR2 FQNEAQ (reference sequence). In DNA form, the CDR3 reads TGTGCCAGCAGCGGATCCGGGACAGGGGTTGAAAAACTGTTTTTT. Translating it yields CASSGSGTGVEKLFF.

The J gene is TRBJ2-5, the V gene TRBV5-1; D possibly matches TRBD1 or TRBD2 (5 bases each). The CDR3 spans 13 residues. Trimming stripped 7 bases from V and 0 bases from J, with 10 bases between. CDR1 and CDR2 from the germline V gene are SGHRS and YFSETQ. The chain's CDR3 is CASRDGNQETQYF. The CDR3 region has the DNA TGCGCCAGCCGGGACGGGAACCAAGAGACCCAGTACTTC.

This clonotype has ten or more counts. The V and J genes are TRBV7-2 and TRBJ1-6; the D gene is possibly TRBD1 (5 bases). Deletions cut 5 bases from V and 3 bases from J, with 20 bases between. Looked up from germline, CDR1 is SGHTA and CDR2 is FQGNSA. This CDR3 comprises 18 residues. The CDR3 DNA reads TGTGCCAGCAGCGCGGGACTGTCGAGCGGGTACTATAATTCACCCCTCCACTTT. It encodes CASSAGLSSGYYNSPLHF.

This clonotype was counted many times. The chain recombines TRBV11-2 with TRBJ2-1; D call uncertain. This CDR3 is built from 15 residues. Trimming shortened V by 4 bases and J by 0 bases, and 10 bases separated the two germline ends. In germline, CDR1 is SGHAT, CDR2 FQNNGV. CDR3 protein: CASSSPTSSYNEQFF. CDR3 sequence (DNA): TGTGCCAGCAGCTCCCCCACAAGCTCCTACAATGAGCAGTTCTTC.

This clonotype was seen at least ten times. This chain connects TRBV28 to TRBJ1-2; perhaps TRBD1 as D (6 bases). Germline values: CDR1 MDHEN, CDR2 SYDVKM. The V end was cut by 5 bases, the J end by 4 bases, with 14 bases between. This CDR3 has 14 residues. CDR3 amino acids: CASSPYRDGYGYTF. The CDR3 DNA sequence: TGTGCCAGCAGTCCTTACAGGGATGGCTATGGCTACACCTTC.

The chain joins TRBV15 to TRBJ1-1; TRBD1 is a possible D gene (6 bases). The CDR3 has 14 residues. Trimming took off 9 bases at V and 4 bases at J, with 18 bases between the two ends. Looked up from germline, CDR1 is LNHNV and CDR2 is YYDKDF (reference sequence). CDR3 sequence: CATGRDRGGTEAFF. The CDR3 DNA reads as TGTGCCACTGGGAGAGACCGAGGGGGCACTGAAGCTTTCTTT.

In DNA form, the CDR3 reads TGCAGTGCTTCCTACGACAGGGGACCCGTGCATTTT. This encodes CSASYDRGPVHF. The genes are TRBV20-1 and TRBJ1-5, with 8 bases aligning to TRBD1. Germline CDR1 reads DFQATT; CDR2 reads SNEGSKA (reference sequence). The trim removed 5 bases at V and 15 bases at J, leaving 12 bases unmatched. The CDR3 consists of 12 residues.